Each of the 17 T cell receptor beta chains below was sequenced from the same sample in a study of cytomegalovirus exposure and HLA in healthy donors. It was with 60 Vbeta and 13 Jbeta primers that the PCR ran. Profiled with immunoSEQ multiplex PCR; TCRdb holds only in-frame clones, not every one. This table holds fewer than 150,000 clones, 75% to 85% found once. Specimen: PBMCs. Receptors were obtained from a female donor in good health and CMV-seropositive.

This rearrangement joins TRBV18 to TRBJ2-6, with TRBD1 matching 9 bases. Germline CDR1 KGHSH, CDR2 LQKENI. This CDR3 has 16 amino acids. The junction had 4 bases not matched to a gene; V was cut back by 3 bases and J by 4 bases. The CDR3 bases are TGTGCCAGCTCACCCTACAGGGGGCGAGGGGCCAACGTCCTGACTTTC. Protein product: CASSPYRGRGANVLTF. The full variable domain, its missing parts supplied by reference TRBV18 and TRBJ2-6, is NAGVMQNPRHLVRRRGQEARLRCSPMKGHSHVYWYRQLPEEGLKFMVYLQKENIIDESGMPKERFSAEFPKEGPSILRIQQVVRGDSAAYFCASSPYRGRGANVLTFGAGSRLTVL.

This clone has a single count. V usage is TRBV7-6 and J usage is TRBJ1-1; D not certain. The CDR3 sequence is 15 residues long. Germline CDR1 and CDR2: SGHVS and FNYEAQ. The V end lost 0 bases, the J end lost 2 bases, and 10 bases lay between the germline ends. The CDR3 loop is CASSLAVGGNTEAFF. CDR3 in DNA: TGTGCCAGCAGCTTAGCGGTGGGAGGTAACACTGAAGCTTTCTTT.

The V call is TRBV7-8, the J call TRBJ2-2, with D tentatively TRBD1 (6 bases). V was trimmed by 5 bases and J by 5 bases, leaving 12 bases between them. The CDR3 has 14 residues. The germline gives CDR1 SGHVS, CDR2 FQNEAQ. The CDR3 nucleotides are TGTGCCAGCAGCAGAGCCGGGACAACCGGGGAGCTGTTTTTT. Protein: CASSRAGTTGELFF.

This clone was seen a single time. The chain recombines TRBV19 with TRBJ2-2; 10 bases are a match to TRBD2. V dropped 4 bases and J dropped 4; count of bases not matched to a gene: 12. The CDR3 is 18 residues long. Germline V gene sequence: CDR1 LNHDA, CDR2 SQIVND (reference sequence). Here the CDR3 reads CASSTNWLAGVPTGELFF. The CDR3 bases are TGTGCCAGTAGTACAAACTGGCTAGCGGGGGTTCCCACCGGGGAGCTGTTTTTT.

The rearrangement joins TRBV5-8 to TRBJ2-2; D is possibly TRBD1 (6 bases). The CDR3 totals 15 residues. The germline V gene has CDR1 SGHTS and CDR2 YDEGEE. Trimming shortened V by 2 bases and J by 4 bases, and 12 bases separated the two germline ends. Here the CDR3 reads CASSFGTRGTGELFF. DNA of the CDR3: TGTGCCAGCAGCTTCGGGACACGAGGCACCGGGGAGCTGTTTTTT.

This clone showed up just once. The rearrangement joins TRBV2 to TRBJ2-1; the D gene is possibly TRBD2 (5 bases). The germline V gene encodes CDR1 SNHLY and CDR2 FYNNEI. This CDR3 is built from 11 residues. V lost 9 bases and J 4 bases, leaving 7 bases between the germline ends. The CDR3 protein is CARRDYNEQFF. The CDR3 DNA reads TGTGCCAGGAGGGATTACAATGAGCAGTTCTTC.

The V and J genes are TRBV10-2 and TRBJ1-5; 7 positions agree with TRBD1. Germline V gives CDR1 WSHSY, CDR2 SAAADI. The J segment lost 6 bases and the V segment lost 8 bases, leaving 10 bases of the junction unmatched. The length of the CDR3 is 14 residues. The CDR3 coding sequence is TGCGCCAGCTCTGACAGGGCCAGTGGTCAGCCCCAGCATTTT. Its protein product is CASSDRASGQPQHF.

This chain uses TRBV23-1 with TRBJ1-2; possible D gene TRBD1, 6 bases. TRBV23-1 is sorted into the ORF group, with uncertain function. The CDR3 is 11 residues long. With 6 bases removed from V and 10 bases from J, the gap between germline ends came to 12 bases. CDR3 DNA sequence: TGCGCCAGCAGACCAACAGGGCCCTACACCTTC. Translated, it gives CASRPTGPYTF.

The V call is TRBV28, the J call TRBJ1-5; D is unclear. The CDR3 extends over 12 amino acids. Germline CDR1 MDHEN, CDR2 SYDVKM. V was clipped by 6 bases and J by 11 bases, with 14 bases between them. In nucleotides, the CDR3 is TGTGCCAGCAGCATCTTAGAATCGGCCCAGCATTTT. It specifies CASSILESAQHF.

The chain links TRBV11-3 to TRBJ2-7, with D possibly matching TRBD1 (5 bases). This CDR3 contains 15 residues. CDR1 SGHNT and CDR2 YENEEA come from the germline V gene. Trimming took 5 bases from V and 0 from J, leaving 14 bases between them. CDR3 sequence (DNA): TGTGCCAGCAGCCTAGGACACGGTAGCTCCTACGAGCAGTACTTC. It yields the protein CASSLGHGSSYEQYF.

The rearrangement links TRBV4-2 to TRBJ1-2; 7 nucleotides line up with TRBD1. Germline V gene sequence: CDR1 LGHNA, CDR2 YNFKEQ. This CDR3 region has 15 residues. Losses at the gene ends were 0 bases for V and 2 bases for J; bases not matched to a gene: 3. The CDR3 region is CASSQDHRGNYGYTF. CDR3 DNA: TGTGCCAGCAGCCAAGATCACAGGGGCAACTATGGCTACACCTTC.

This chain links TRBV29-1 with TRBJ2-3; 8 bases align to TRBD1. After removal of 6 bases from V and 3 bases from J, the junction contained 5 bases not matched to a gene. Germline V lookup: CDR1 SQVTM, CDR2 ANQGSEA. The CDR3 has 13 residues. The CDR3 loop is CSVRQGLTDTQYF. The CDR3, as DNA: TGCAGCGTAAGACAGGGGCTAACAGATACGCAGTATTTT.

This chain connects TRBV28 to TRBJ1-2, with TRBD1 matching 9 bases. V shed 4 bases and J 0 bases; nucleotides not matched to a gene: 6. Looked up from germline, CDR1 is MDHEN and CDR2 is SYDVKM. The CDR3 spans 16 residues. CDR3 nucleotide sequence: TGTGCCAGCAGTTCCGGGACAGGGAAGGCTAACTATGGCTACACCTTC. Amino acids: CASSSGTGKANYGYTF.

This chain links TRBV5-1 with TRBJ2-3, with TRBD2 matching 8 bases. Germline CDR1 reads SGHRS; CDR2 reads YFSETQ. CDR3 length: 11 residues. With 5 bases clipped from V and 14 bases from J, the junction kept 7 bases outside the gene matches. The CDR3 sequence is CASRESGGTYF. In DNA form, the CDR3 reads TGCGCCAGCAGGGAATCGGGGGGGACGTATTTT.

The chain is built from TRBV10-3 and TRBJ1-1, with 7 bases aligning to TRBD1. J was trimmed by 2 bases and V by 2 bases; bases with no gene match: 5. Per germline, CDR1 ENHRY and CDR2 SYGVKD. This CDR3 is 15 amino acids long. Written as DNA, the CDR3 is TGTGCCATCAGTGAGGTGACAGGGCTCAACACTGAAGCTTTCTTT. It specifies CAISEVTGLNTEAFF.

This sequence joins TRBV19 and TRBJ1-4; D possibly corresponds to TRBD1 (5 bases). The V gene's germline CDR1 is LNHDA and CDR2 SQIVND (reference sequence). V shed 6 bases and J shed 8 bases, with 10 bases lying between them. This CDR3 is 12 amino acids long. CDR3 nucleotides: TGTGCCAGTAGCGGACAATTCGAAAAACTGTTTTTT. As protein: CASSGQFEKLFF.

The J gene is TRBJ1-5, the V gene TRBV2; no clear D. This CDR3 contains 15 residues. CDR1 and CDR2 from the germline V gene are SNHLY and FYNNEI. The V and J ends lost 3 bases and 2 bases respectively, with 11 bases between them. The DNA of the CDR3 is TGTGCCAGCAGTGATGAGGGTTTGGGCAATCAGCCCCAGCATTTT. This encodes CASSDEGLGNQPQHF.